The rows below give T cell receptor beta chains drawn from one sample of a study of long-term antiretroviral therapy in people with HIV. TCRdb keeps only in-frame clones here, not all; method: immunoSEQ multiplex PCR. The sample contains tens of thousands of clones, 80% of which appear only once. This specimen was unsorted PBMCs, taken 0.3 years after starting antiretroviral therapy. The source of these receptors is a man aged 35 to 55 with HIV. CDR3s include the opening cysteine and the closing phenylalanine or tryptophan. A D gene is named only where the DNA matches it firmly. Not all rows give a size; the values are once, few, many and, for expanded clones, a class.

>TRBJ2-1|TRBV27|NA|TRBD1
CASSLRVRSGQGIGPYNEQFF
TGTGCCAGCAGTTTAAGGGTAAGATCGGGACAGGGGATCGGTCCCTACAATGAGCAGTTCTTC
>TRBJ2-7|TRBV27|NA|NA
CASSLRRANYEQYF
TGTGCCAGCAGTTTACGAAGGGCTAACTACGAGCAGTACTTC
>TRBJ2-1|TRBV11-3|once|NA
CASSLSGTYNEQFF
TGTGCCAGCAGCTTATCTGGGACCTACAATGAGCAGTTCTTC
>TRBJ2-7|TRBV6-5|NA|TRBD1
CASSPAWDRGYEQYF
TGTGCCAGCAGTCCGGCCTGGGACAGGGGGTACGAGCAGTACTTC
>TRBJ2-4|TRBV4-1|NA|NA
CASSSWSGSEKSIQYF
TGCGCCAGCAGCTCCTGGAGCGGGTCCGAGAAAAGCATTCAGTACTTC
>TRBJ2-3|TRBV29-1|NA|NA
CSVEGLAADTQYF
TGCAGCGTTGAGGGTCTAGCAGCCGATACGCAGTATTTT
>TRBJ2-5|TRBV4-3|NA|NA
CASSQTEGQETQYF
TGCGCCAGCAGCCAAACCGAAGGACAAGAGACCCAGTACTTC
>TRBJ2-7|TRBV7-3|NA|NA
CASSLNGGTIYEQYF
TGTGCCAGCAGCTTAAACGGGGGTACCATCTACGAGCAGTACTTC
>TRBJ2-7|TRBV7-2|NA|TRBD2
CASSLIGLAREQYF
TGTGCCAGCAGCTTAATAGGACTAGCTCGCGAGCAGTACTTC
>TRBJ1-6|TRBV15|NA|TRBD1
CATSTQGGGGSPLHF
TGTGCCACCAGCACCCAGGGGGGGGGAGGATCACCCCTCCACTTT
>TRBJ1-4|TRBV4-3|NA|NA
CASSQDGRGEEKLFF
TGCGCCAGCAGCCAAGACGGACGGGGCGAGGAAAAACTGTTTTTT
>TRBJ2-5|TRBV5-4|NA|TRBD1
CASSLGRGLGETQYF
TGTGCCAGCAGCTTGGGCAGGGGGCTGGGGGAGACCCAGTACTTC
>TRBJ2-3|TRBV18|NA|TRBD2
CASSPSVGGADTQYF
TGTGCCAGCTCACCATCGGTGGGAGGGGCAGATACGCAGTATTTT
>TRBJ2-5|TRBV14|NA|TRBD1
CASSQDSSTGGKTQYF
TGTGCCAGCAGCCAAGATTCCTCGACAGGGGGGAAGACCCAGTACTTC
>TRBJ2-7|TRBV18|NA|TRBD1
CASSQDRGLYEQYF
TGTGCCAGCTCGCAAGACAGGGGGCTCTACGAGCAGTACTTC
>TRBJ1-2|TRBV6-5|NA|TRBD1
CASSPRQGYYGYTF
TGTGCCAGCAGTCCTCGACAGGGATACTATGGCTACACCTTC
>TRBJ2-5|TRBV5-6|NA|NA
CASSRPPQETQYF
TGTGCCAGCAGTCGGCCACCTCAAGAGACCCAGTACTTC